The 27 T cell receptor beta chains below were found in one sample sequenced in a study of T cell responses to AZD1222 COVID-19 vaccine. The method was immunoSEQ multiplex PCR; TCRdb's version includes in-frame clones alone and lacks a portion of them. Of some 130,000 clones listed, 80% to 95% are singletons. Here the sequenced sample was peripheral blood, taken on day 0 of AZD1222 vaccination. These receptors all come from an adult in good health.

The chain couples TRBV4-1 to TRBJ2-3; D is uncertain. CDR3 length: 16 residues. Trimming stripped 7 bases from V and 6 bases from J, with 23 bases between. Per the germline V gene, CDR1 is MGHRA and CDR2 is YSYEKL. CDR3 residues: CASNTNLVGPLDTQYF. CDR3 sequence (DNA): TGCGCCAGCAACACCAACTTAGTGGGCCCCTTGGATACGCAGTATTTT.

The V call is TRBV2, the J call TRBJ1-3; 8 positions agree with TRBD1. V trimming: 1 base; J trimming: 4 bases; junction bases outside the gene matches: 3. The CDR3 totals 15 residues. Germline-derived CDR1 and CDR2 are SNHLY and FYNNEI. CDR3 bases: TGTGCCAGCAGTGAAGGACAGGGGCAAGGAAACACCATATATTTT. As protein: CASSEGQGQGNTIYF.

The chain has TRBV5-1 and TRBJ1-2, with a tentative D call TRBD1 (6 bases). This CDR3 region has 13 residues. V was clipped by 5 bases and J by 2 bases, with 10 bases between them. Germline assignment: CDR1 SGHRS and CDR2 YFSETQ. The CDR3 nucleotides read TGCGCCAGCAGTAAGGGGGGAAACTATGGCTACACCTTC. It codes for CASSKGGNYGYTF.

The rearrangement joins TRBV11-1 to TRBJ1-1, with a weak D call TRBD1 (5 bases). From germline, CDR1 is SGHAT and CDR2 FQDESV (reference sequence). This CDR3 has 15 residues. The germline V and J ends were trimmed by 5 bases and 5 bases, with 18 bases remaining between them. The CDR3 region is CASSRSRDPVTEAFF. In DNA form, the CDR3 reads TGTGCCAGCAGCAGGAGCCGGGACCCCGTGACTGAAGCTTTCTTT. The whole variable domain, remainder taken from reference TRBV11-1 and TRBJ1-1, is EAEVAQSPRYKITEKSQAVAFWCDPISGHATLYWYRQILGQGPELLVQFQDESVVDDSQLPKDRFSAERLKGVDSTLKIQPAELGDSAMYLCASSRSRDPVTEAFFGQGTRLTVV.

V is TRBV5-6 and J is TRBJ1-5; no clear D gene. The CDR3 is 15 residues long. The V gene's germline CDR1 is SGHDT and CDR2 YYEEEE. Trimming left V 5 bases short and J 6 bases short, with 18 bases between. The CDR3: CASRENRQVSQPQHF. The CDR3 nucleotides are TGTGCCAGCAGAGAAAATCGCCAGGTCAGTCAGCCCCAGCATTTT.

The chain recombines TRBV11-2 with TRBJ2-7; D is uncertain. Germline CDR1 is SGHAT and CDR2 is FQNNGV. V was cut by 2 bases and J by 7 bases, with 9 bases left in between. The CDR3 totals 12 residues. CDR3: CASSLSVGEQYF. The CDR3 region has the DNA TGTGCCAGCAGCTTAAGTGTGGGGGAGCAGTACTTC.

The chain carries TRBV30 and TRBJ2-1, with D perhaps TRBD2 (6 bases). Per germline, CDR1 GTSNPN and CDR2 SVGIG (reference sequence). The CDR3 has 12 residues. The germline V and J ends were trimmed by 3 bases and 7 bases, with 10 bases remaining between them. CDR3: CAWSLEGNEQFF. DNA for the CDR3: TGTGCCTGGAGCCTGGAGGGTAATGAGCAGTTCTTC.

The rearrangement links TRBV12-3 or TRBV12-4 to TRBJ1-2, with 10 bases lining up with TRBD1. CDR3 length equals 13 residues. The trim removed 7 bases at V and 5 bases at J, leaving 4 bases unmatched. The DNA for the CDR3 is TGTGCCAGCAAAGGACAGGGGGGGTATGGCTACACCTTC. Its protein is CASKGQGGYGYTF.

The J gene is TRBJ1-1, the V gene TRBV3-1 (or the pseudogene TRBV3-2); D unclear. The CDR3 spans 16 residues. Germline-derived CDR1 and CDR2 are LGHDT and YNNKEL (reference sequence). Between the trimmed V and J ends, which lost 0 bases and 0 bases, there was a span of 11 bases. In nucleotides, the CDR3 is TGTGCCAGCAGCCAAGAGACGGTCGTTATGAACACTGAAGCTTTCTTT. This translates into CASSQETVVMNTEAFF.

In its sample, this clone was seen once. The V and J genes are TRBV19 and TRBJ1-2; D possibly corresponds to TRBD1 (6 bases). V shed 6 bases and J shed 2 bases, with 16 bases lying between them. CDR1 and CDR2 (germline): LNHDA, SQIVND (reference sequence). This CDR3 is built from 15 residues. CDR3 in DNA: TGTGCCAGTAGCGGGGGCCGACCTACCAACTATGGCTACACCTTC. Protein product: CASSGGRPTNYGYTF.

CDR3: CASSLGTGLAGVEQYF. For the CDR3, the DNA is TGTGCCAGCAGCTTGGGGACGGGACTAGCGGGAGTCGAGCAGTACTTC. The chain combines TRBV7-6 with TRBJ2-7; 14 bases align to TRBD2. This CDR3 has 16 amino acids. V trimming: 3 bases; J trimming: 6 bases; junction bases outside the gene matches: 7. Looked up from germline, CDR1 is SGHVS and CDR2 is FNYEAQ.

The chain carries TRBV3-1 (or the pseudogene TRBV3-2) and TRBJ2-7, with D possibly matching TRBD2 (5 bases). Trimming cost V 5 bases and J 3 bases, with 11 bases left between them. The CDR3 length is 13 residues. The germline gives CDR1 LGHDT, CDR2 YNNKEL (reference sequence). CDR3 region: CASSAGINYEQYF. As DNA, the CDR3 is TGTGCCAGCAGCGCCGGGATCAACTACGAGCAGTACTTC.

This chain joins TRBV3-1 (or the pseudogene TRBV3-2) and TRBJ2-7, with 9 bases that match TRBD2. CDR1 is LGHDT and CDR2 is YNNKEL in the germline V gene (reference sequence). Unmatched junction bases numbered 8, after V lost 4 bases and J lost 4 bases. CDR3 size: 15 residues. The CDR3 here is CASSRGVSGRYEQYF. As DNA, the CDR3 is TGTGCCAGCAGCCGGGGGGTGAGCGGGAGGTACGAGCAGTACTTC.

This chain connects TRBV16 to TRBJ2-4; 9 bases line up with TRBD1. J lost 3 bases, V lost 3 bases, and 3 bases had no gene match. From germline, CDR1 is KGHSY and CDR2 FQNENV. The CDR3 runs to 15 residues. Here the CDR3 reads CASSQVTGGKNIQYF. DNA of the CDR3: TGTGCCAGCAGCCAGGTGACAGGGGGCAAAAACATTCAGTACTTC.

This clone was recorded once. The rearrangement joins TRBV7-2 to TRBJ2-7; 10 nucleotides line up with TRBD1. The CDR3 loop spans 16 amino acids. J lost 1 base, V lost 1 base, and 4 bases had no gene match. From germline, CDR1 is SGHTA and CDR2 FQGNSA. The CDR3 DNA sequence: TGTGCCAGCAGCTTAGGATTGGGACAGGGGTCCTACGAGCAGTACTTC. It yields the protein CASSLGLGQGSYEQYF. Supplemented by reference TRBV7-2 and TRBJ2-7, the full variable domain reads GAGVSQSPSNKVTEKGKDVELRCDPISGHTALYWYRQSLGQGLEFLIYFQGNSAPDKSGLPSDRFSAERTGGSVSTLTIQRTQQEDSAVYLCASSLGLGQGSYEQYFGPGTRLTVT.

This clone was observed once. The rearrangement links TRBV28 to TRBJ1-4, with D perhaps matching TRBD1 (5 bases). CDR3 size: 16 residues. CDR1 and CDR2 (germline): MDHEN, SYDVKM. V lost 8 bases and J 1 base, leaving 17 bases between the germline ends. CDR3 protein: CASPVAGPRTNEKLFF. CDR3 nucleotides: TGTGCCAGCCCTGTGGCAGGGCCCCGAACTAATGAAAAACTGTTTTTT.

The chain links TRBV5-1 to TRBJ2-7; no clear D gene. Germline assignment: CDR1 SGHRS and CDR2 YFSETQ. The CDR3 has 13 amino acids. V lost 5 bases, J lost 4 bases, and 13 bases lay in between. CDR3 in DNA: TGCGCCAGCAGTCGGACGCCCAATTACGAGCAGTACTTC. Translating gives CASSRTPNYEQYF.

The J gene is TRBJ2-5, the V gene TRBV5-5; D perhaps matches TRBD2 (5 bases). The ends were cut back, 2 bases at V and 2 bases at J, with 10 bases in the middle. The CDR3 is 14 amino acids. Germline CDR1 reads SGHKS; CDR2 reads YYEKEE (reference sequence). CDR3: CASSFYGEQETQYF. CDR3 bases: TGTGCCAGCAGCTTTTACGGGGAACAAGAGACCCAGTACTTC. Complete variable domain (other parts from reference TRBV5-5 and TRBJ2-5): DAGVTQSPTHLIKTRGQQVTLRCSPISGHKSVSWYQQVLGQGPQFIFQYYEKEERGRGNFPDRFSARQFPNYSSELNVNALLLGDSALYLCASSFYGEQETQYFGPGTRLLVL.

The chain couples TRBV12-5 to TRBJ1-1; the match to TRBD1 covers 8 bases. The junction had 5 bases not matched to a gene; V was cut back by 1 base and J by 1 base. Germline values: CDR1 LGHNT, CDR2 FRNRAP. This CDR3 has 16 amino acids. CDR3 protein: CASGLGDRGRNTEAFF. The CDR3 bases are TGTGCTAGTGGTTTGGGAGACAGGGGTCGGAACACTGAAGCTTTCTTT.

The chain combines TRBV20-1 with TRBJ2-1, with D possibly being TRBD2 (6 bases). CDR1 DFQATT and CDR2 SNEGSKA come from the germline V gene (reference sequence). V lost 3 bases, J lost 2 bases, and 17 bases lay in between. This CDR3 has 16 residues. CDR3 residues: CSASGMGGRAYNEQFF. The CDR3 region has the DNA TGCAGTGCTAGTGGGATGGGGGGACGGGCCTACAATGAGCAGTTCTTC.

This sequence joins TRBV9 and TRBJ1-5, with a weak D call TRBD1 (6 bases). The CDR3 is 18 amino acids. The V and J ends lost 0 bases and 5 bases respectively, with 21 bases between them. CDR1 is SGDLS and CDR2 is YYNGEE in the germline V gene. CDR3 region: CASSVEILGGNGDQPQHF. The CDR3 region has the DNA TGTGCCAGCAGCGTAGAGATACTAGGGGGGAATGGGGATCAGCCCCAGCATTTT.

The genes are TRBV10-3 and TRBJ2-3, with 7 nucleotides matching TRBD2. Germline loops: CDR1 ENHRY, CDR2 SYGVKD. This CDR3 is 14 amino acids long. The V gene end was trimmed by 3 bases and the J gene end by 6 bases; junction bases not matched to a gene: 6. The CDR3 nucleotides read TGTGCCATCAGTGACCCGGGGCGGGGGGATACGCAGTATTTT. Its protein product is CAISDPGRGDTQYF.

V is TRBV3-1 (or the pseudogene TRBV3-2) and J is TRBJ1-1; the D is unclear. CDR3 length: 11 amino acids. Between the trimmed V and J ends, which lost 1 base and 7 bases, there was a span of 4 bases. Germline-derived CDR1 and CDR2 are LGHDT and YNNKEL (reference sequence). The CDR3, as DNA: TGTGCCAGCAGCCAAGTGGGTGAAGCTTTCTTT. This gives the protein CASSQVGEAFF.

CDR3 residues: CASSSRQENEKLFF. CDR3 in DNA: TGCGCCAGCAGCTCCCGACAGGAGAATGAAAAACTGTTTTTT. The V call is TRBV4-3, the J call TRBJ1-4; tentatively, D is TRBD1 (6 bases). The CDR3 totals 14 residues. V lost 5 bases to trimming and J lost 5 bases, with 12 bases between them. Looked up from germline, CDR1 is LGHNA and CDR2 is YSLEER.

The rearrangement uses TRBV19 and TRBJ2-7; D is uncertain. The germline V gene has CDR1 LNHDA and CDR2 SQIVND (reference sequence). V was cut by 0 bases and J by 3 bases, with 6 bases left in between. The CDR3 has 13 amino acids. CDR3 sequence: CASSIEQFYEQYF. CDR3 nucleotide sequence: TGTGCCAGTAGTATAGAGCAGTTCTACGAGCAGTACTTC.

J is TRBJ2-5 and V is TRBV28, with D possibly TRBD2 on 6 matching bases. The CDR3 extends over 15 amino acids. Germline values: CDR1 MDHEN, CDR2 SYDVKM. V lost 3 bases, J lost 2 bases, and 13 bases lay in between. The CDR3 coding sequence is TGTGCCAGCAGTTTTGGAGGGGCAGTACAAGAGACCCAGTACTTC. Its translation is CASSFGGAVQETQYF.

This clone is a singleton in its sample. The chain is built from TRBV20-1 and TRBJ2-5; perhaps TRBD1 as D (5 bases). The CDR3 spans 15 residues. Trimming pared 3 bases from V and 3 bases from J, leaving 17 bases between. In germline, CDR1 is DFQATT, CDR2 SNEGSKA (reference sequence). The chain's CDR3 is CSASVRAHPKETQYF. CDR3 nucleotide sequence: TGCAGTGCTAGTGTCAGGGCCCATCCCAAAGAGACCCAGTACTTC.